Shown below are 4 T cell receptor beta chains from a single sample sequenced in a study of T cells in narcolepsy. The data were produced by immunoSEQ multiplex PCR, yet TCRdb's version contains in-frame clones alone and is incomplete. The table records some 25,000 clones, approximately 85% of them present only once. Sequencing was done on a sample of CD45RA- memory CD4+ T cells from PBMCs. The source is a human donor with narcolepsy.

This rearrangement joins TRBV18 to TRBJ1-2; 7 nucleotides match TRBD1. This CDR3 is built from 11 residues. The germline V gene has CDR1 KGHSH and CDR2 LQKENI. Trimming cost V 5 bases and J 14 bases; bases outside gene matches: 8. CDR3 loop: CASSKTGTRTF. In DNA form, the CDR3 reads TGTGCCAGCTCAAAGACAGGGACGCGAACCTTC.

CDR3 sequence (DNA): TGTGCCAGCAGCTACCGGACAGGCGGGGGGTACGAGCAGTACTTC. Encoded protein: CASSYRTGGGYEQYF. The V gene is TRBV7-2, the J gene TRBJ2-7, with D perhaps TRBD2 (8 bases). CDR3 length equals 15 residues. Trimming took off 4 bases at V and 4 bases at J, with 17 bases between the two ends. Germline lookup yields CDR1 SGHTA and CDR2 FQGNSA.

V usage is TRBV15 and J usage is TRBJ1-4; no firm D call. CDR3 length: 15 residues. The germline gives CDR1 LNHNV, CDR2 YYDKDF (reference sequence). V was pared by 3 bases and J by 3 bases, with 11 bases between. CDR3 DNA: TGTGCCACCAGCAGCCCCCTAGATCCTAATGAAAAACTGTTTTTT. It yields the protein CATSSPLDPNEKLFF. Together with reference TRBV15 and TRBJ1-4, the CDR3 gives the full variable domain: DAMVIQNPRYQVTQFGKPVTLSCSQTLNHNVMYWYQQKSSQAPKLLFHYYDKDFNNEADTPDNFQSRRPNTSFCFLDIRSPGLGDTAMYLCATSSPLDPNEKLFFGSGTQLSVL.

This chain's CDR3 is CASSSTGYETQYF. The CDR3, as DNA: TGCGCCAGCAGCTCGACAGGGTATGAGACCCAGTACTTC. The gene calls are TRBV5-1 and TRBJ2-5; 7 bases agree with TRBD1. Losses at the gene ends were 3 bases for V and 5 bases for J; bases not matched to a gene: 4. Germline CDR1 SGHRS, CDR2 YFSETQ. CDR3 length: 13 residues.